Each of the 8 T cell receptor beta chains below was sequenced from the same sample in a study of T cell responses to AZD1222 COVID-19 vaccine. Sequencing used immunoSEQ multiplex PCR; TCRdb keeps in-frame clones, though not all of them. Among roughly 70,000 clones, less than 85% were seen once, and the ten largest hold around 25%. Specimen: peripheral blood, collected on day 0 of MenACWY control vaccination. These receptors were taken from an adult in good health.

V is TRBV19 and J is TRBJ1-5, with D perhaps TRBD1 (5 bases). Germline CDR1 is LNHDA and CDR2 is SQIVND (reference sequence). This CDR3 spans 13 amino acids. Trimming removed 9 bases from V and 5 bases from J, with 14 bases in between. The CDR3 region has the DNA TGTGCCAGCGGGGCTTCGAGGGATCAGCCCCAGCATTTT. It translates to CASGASRDQPQHF.

The rearrangement links TRBV7-2 to TRBJ1-2, with unresolved D. CDR1 SGHTA and CDR2 FQGNSA come from the germline V gene. V lost 0 bases to trimming and J lost 2 bases, with 10 bases between them. The CDR3 is 15 residues long. CDR3 coding DNA: TGTGCCAGCAGCTTAGCAGCAAACGGGAACTATGGCTACACCTTC. The encoded protein is CASSLAANGNYGYTF.

V gene TRBV19 combines with J gene TRBJ1-1, with D uncertain. The V and J ends lost 3 bases and 0 bases respectively, with 5 bases between them. Germline-derived CDR1 and CDR2 are LNHDA and SQIVND (reference sequence). The CDR3 is 13 residues long. As DNA, the CDR3 is TGTGCCAGTAGTATGGGTATGAACACTGAAGCTTTCTTT. Its protein product is CASSMGMNTEAFF.

The chain joins TRBV11-2 to TRBJ1-1; no clear D. CDR1 is SGHAT and CDR2 is FQNNGV in the germline V gene. Trimming pared 2 bases from V and 4 bases from J, leaving 11 bases between. This CDR3 contains 14 residues. In DNA, the CDR3 is TGTGCCAGCAGCTTAACTGCTTACAGCACTGAAGCTTTCTTT. Protein product: CASSLTAYSTEAFF.

This chain uses TRBV27 with TRBJ2-1; 11 nucleotides match TRBD2. Germline CDR1 MNHEY, CDR2 SMNVEV (reference sequence). V gave up 5 bases and J gave up 2 bases; unmatched junction bases: 17. The CDR3 covers 20 residues. The CDR3 here is CASSSPGQGRLAGTYNEQFF. CDR3 bases: TGTGCCAGCAGTAGCCCCGGACAGGGGCGACTAGCGGGAACCTACAATGAGCAGTTCTTC.

This clone was counted only a few times. The V and J genes are TRBV18 and TRBJ2-1; perhaps TRBD2 as D (6 bases). V lost 6 bases and J lost 6, with 18 bases in between. This CDR3 has 15 amino acids. From germline, CDR1 is KGHSH and CDR2 LQKENI. The CDR3 protein is CASSLGGPVGNEQFF. In nucleotides, the CDR3 is TGTGCCAGCTCTCTCGGAGGGCCAGTGGGCAATGAGCAGTTCTTC. The entire variable domain, with the rest obtained from reference TRBV18 and TRBJ2-1, is as follows: NAGVMQNPRHLVRRRGQEARLRCSPMKGHSHVYWYRQLPEEGLKFMVYLQKENIIDESGMPKERFSAEFPKEGPSILRIQQVVRGDSAAYFCASSLGGPVGNEQFFGPGTRLTVL.

The rearrangement links TRBV4-3 to TRBJ1-5; D is unresolved. Germline CDR1 and CDR2: LGHNA and YSLEER. V lost 0 bases to trimming and J lost 7 bases, with 7 bases between them. The CDR3 sequence is 13 residues long. The CDR3 nucleotides are TGCGCCAGCAGCCAAGATATCGGCCAGCCCCAGCATTTT. Residues: CASSQDIGQPQHF.

The gene calls are TRBV7-3 and TRBJ2-5, with a tentative D call TRBD1 (5 bases). CDR3 length equals 13 residues. The germline V gene has CDR1 SGHTA and CDR2 FQGTGA. V lost 5 bases to trimming and J lost 4 bases, with 11 bases between them. DNA for the CDR3: TGTGCCAGCAGCCGTGGGGCAGGAGAGACCCAGTACTTC. It is translated as CASSRGAGETQYF.